What follows are 9 T cell receptor beta chains derived from one specimen sequenced in a study of cytomegalovirus exposure and HLA in healthy donors. PCR was performed using 60 Vbeta and 13 Jbeta primers. Sequencing used immunoSEQ multiplex PCR; TCRdb keeps in-frame clones, though not all of them. The sample consists of some 200,000 clones, 83% of them appearing once. The sample consisted of PBMCs. These TCRs come from a man aged 45-60 years in good health and CMV-seronegative.

This rearrangement joins TRBV19 to TRBJ1-2, with no clear D. CDR3 length: 13 amino acids. The V end was cut by 3 bases, the J end by 3 bases, with 8 bases between. Germline V gene sequence: CDR1 LNHDA, CDR2 SQIVND (reference sequence). The CDR3 DNA reads as TGTGCCAGTAGTATGACGAGGGACTATGGCTACACCTTC. It encodes CASSMTRDYGYTF. Variable domain in full (rest from reference TRBV19 and TRBJ1-2): DGGITQSPKYLFRKEGQNVTLSCEQNLNHDAMYWYRQDPGQGLRLIYYSQIVNDFQKGDIAEGYSVSREKKESFPLTVTSAQKNPTAFYLCASSMTRDYGYTFGSGTRLTVV.

This clone was counted a single time. The rearrangement joins TRBV14 to TRBJ2-7; TRBD2 agrees at 8 bases. Germline loops: CDR1 SGHDN, CDR2 FVKESK. Trimming removed 4 bases from V and 9 bases from J; junction bases left unmatched: 11. The CDR3 length is 14 residues. In nucleotides, the CDR3 is TGTGCCAGCAGCCCGCTGGCGGGGGGTGGTCGGCAGTACTTC. Translation gives CASSPLAGGGRQYF.

The chain uses TRBV5-1 and TRBJ2-2; 10 bases match TRBD2. V gave up 4 bases and J gave up 2 bases; unmatched junction bases: 2. Germline V gene data show CDR1 as SGHRS and CDR2 as YFSETQ. The CDR3 is made up of 15 amino acids. CDR3 bases: TGCGCCAGCAGCCGGACTAGCGGAAACACCGGGGAGCTGTTTTTT. This sequence encodes CASSRTSGNTGELFF.

This chain joins TRBV5-6 and TRBJ2-7, with TRBD2 matching 13 bases. There are 15 residues in the CDR3. V shed 3 bases, J shed 3 bases, and the junction held 3 bases outside the gene matches. Germline assignment: CDR1 SGHDT and CDR2 YYEEEE. The CDR3 nucleotides are TGTGCCAGCAGCTGGGGGACTAGCGGGGTCTACGAGCAGTACTTC. It specifies CASSWGTSGVYEQYF.

This clone was counted a single time. The chain carries TRBV5-4 and TRBJ2-2, with TRBD2 identical over 14 bases. The V gene end was trimmed by 4 bases and the J gene end by 3 bases; junction bases not matched to a gene: 5. Germline-derived CDR1 and CDR2 are SGHNT and YYREEE (reference sequence). The CDR3 contains 17 residues. The CDR3 DNA is TGTGCCAGCAGCCCCCGACTAGCGGGGGGGCACACCGGGGAGCTGTTTTTT. Protein sequence: CASSPRLAGGHTGELFF.

The V gene is TRBV7-3, the J gene TRBJ2-2; D possibly corresponds to TRBD2 (5 bases). V was shortened by 1 base and J by 1 base, with 10 bases between the two germline ends. The CDR3 covers 16 residues. Germline lookup yields CDR1 SGHTA and CDR2 FQGTGA. The CDR3 loop reads CASSLMRTQNTGELFF. The CDR3 region has the DNA TGTGCCAGCAGCTTAATGAGGACTCAGAACACCGGGGAGCTGTTTTTT.

This rearrangement joins TRBV11-2 to TRBJ2-5; weak D call: TRBD1 (5 bases). The CDR3 covers 16 residues. Deletions cut 7 bases from V and 3 bases from J, with 21 bases between. The germline V gene encodes CDR1 SGHAT and CDR2 FQNNGV. As DNA, the CDR3 is TGTGCCAGCATTTCACCCAGGGTTGGGAAGAAAGAGACCCAGTACTTC. It translates to CASISPRVGKKETQYF.

The V call is TRBV9, the J call TRBJ1-6; D may be TRBD1 (5 bases). The V end lost 5 bases, the J end lost 13 bases, and 22 bases lay between the germline ends. This CDR3 is built from 15 residues. Germline CDR1 is SGDLS and CDR2 is YYNGEE. CDR3 coding DNA: TGTGCCAGCAGTTTTTCGGGGGTCGCGATGAGTCCCCTCCACTTT. It is translated as CASSFSGVAMSPLHF.

Comment on this clone: This sample includes further DNA sequences coding for the same CDR3. The rearrangement uses TRBV18 and TRBJ2-3; D is possibly TRBD2 (5 bases). V was cut by 3 bases and J by 3 bases, with 10 bases left in between. The CDR3 is made up of 14 amino acids. Germline V lookup: CDR1 KGHSH, CDR2 LQKENI. The CDR3 DNA reads as TGTGCCAGCTCACCGAGGGCTCTGACAGATACGCAGTATTTT. Protein: CASSPRALTDTQYF.